The present entry profiles one T cell receptor (beta chain) with its context. Antigen specificity is unknown. This specimen belongs to a study of cytomegalovirus exposure and HLA in healthy donors. Study at large: A subsequent analysis reported that the 110 or so validation repertoires were produced on the same platform that had also been used for the roughly 700 first-cohort repertoires.

Study-wide points: Reports showed the classifier diagnosing cytomegalovirus status with high specificity and sensitivity. The study found most TCR sequences rare, yet found some public TCRs in many donors. It was found in a later analysis that first-cohort TCR clusters tended to co-occur in the 120 validation repertoires.

TCRdb keeps only in-frame clones here, not all; method: immunoSEQ multiplex PCR. The table shows almost 200,000 clones, with roughly 81% occurring only once. V was cut by 1 base and J by 7 bases, with 11 bases left in between. Germline V gene sequence: CDR1 GTSNPN, CDR2 SVGIG (reference sequence). There are 13 residues in the CDR3. The sequencing input was PBMCs. This receptor was identified in a woman aged 30 to 39 in good health and CMV-seronegative. The chain has TRBV30 and TRBJ2-1; D is perhaps TRBD2 (6 bases). This CDR3 is CAWSGGLRNEQFF. Written as DNA, the CDR3 is TGTGCCTGGAGTGGGGGACTTAGGAATGAGCAGTTCTTC.